The clone carrying this T cell receptor beta chain turned up a few times. CDR1 SGHKS and CDR2 YYEKEE come from the germline V gene (reference sequence). This CDR3 contains 13 residues. After removal of 10 bases from V and 2 bases from J, the junction contained 5 bases not matched to a gene. This record belongs to a study of blood T cell repertoires in COVID-19. Study context: Both acute and convalescent COVID-19 samples were obtained from the United States, Italy and Spain. From T cells, B-cell-depleted T cells, or PBMCs came the material, which was cDNA or gDNA.

Seattle's enrolled individuals joined amid active infection and were then monitored longitudinally. As processed by the authors: Amplifying reference gene primers gave estimates of nucleated cell counts. Assay used: immunoSEQ multiplex PCR; TCRdb lists only in-frame clones, some missing. V and J calls and clone size follow that table, whereas D and trimming were derived from the DNA. The data contain about 140,000 clones, around 84% of them seen just once; the ten biggest clones take up approximately 9%. The receptor was derived from a man younger than 45 with COVID-19, enrolled during active disease. Sequenced: peripheral blood. The V gene is TRBV5-5, the J gene TRBJ2-7; 11 nucleotides agree with TRBD1. CDR3 coding DNA: TGTGCCTCACGGACAGGGGGCACCTACGAGCAGTACTTC. Encoded protein: CASRTGGTYEQYF. The full variable domain, its missing parts supplied by reference TRBV5-5 and TRBJ2-7, is DAGVTQSPTHLIKTRGQQVTLRCSPISGHKSVSWYQQVLGQGPQFIFQYYEKEERGRGNFPDRFSARQFPNYSSELNVNALLLGDSALYLCASRTGGTYEQYFGPGTRLTVT.